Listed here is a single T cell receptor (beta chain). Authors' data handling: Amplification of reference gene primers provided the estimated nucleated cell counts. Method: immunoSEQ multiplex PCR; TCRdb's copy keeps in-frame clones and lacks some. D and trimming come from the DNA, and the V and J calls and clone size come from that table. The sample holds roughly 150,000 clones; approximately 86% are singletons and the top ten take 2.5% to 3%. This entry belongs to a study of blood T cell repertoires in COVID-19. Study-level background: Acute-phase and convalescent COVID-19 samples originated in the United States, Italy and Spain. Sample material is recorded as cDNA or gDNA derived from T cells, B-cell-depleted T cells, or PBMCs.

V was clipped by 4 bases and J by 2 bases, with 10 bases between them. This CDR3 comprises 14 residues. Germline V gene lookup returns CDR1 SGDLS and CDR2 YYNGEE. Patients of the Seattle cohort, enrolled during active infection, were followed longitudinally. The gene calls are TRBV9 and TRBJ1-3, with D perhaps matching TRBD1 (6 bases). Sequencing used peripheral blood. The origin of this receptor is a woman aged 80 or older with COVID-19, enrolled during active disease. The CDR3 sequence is CASSPNRAGNTIYF. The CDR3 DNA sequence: TGTGCCAGCAGCCCTAACAGGGCTGGAAACACCATATATTTT.